A selection of T cell receptor beta chains follows, all from one sample in a study of response to subunit inactivated influenza vaccine. A single record per CDR3 protein comes from TCRdb applying MiXCR to the RT-PCR reads. The sample lists about 520,000 distinct CDR3 sequences, 25% occurring once. This material consisted of CD4+ T cells sorted from PBMCs, taken more than 4 days after vaccination. These receptors were collected from a man aged 50-59 years who received an inactivated influenza vaccine. Each CDR3 is given with its conserved first and last residue. A D gene is named only where the DNA matches it firmly. For some rows the clone size is stated as once, few or many, or as a class when expanded; others skip it.

NA	TRBV6-1	TRBD1	TRBJ2-5	CASNPRQGETQYF	TGTGCCAGCAACCCTCGACAGGGAGAGACCCAGTACTTC
NA	TRBV3-1	NA	TRBJ2-1	CASSQVAYNEQFF	TGTGCCAGCAGCCAAGTGGCTTACAATGAGCAGTTCTTC
NA	TRBV2	TRBD1	TRBJ1-4	CASRPGTGANEKLFF	TGTGCCAGCAGACCCGGGACAGGGGCTAATGAAAAACTGTTTTTT
many	TRBV29-1	NA	TRBJ1-2	CSVAWGAKGYTF	TGCAGCGTTGCGTGGGGGGCTAAAGGCTACACCTTC
NA	TRBV7-2	NA	TRBJ2-6	CASSFRGYYSGANVLTF	TGTGCCAGCAGCTTTCGAGGTTACTACTCTGGGGCCAACGTCCTGACTTTC
NA	TRBV7-9	TRBD2	TRBJ2-3	CASRGTSGSWTDTQYF	TGTGCCAGCAGGGGGACTAGCGGGAGTTGGACAGATACGCAGTATTTT
once	TRBV12-3/TRBV12-4	NA	TRBJ2-7	CASSLDSPNEQYF	TGTGCCAGCAGTTTGGATAGTCCCAACGAGCAGTACTTC
NA	TRBV7-2	TRBD1	TRBJ2-3	CASSLVWTGFGGDTQYF	TGTGCCAGCAGCTTAGTCTGGACAGGCTTCGGCGGGGATACGCAGTATTTT
NA	TRBV5-1	TRBD2	TRBJ2-5	CASSFWGTKETQYF	TGCGCCAGCAGCTTTTGGGGGACTAAAGAGACCCAGTACTTC
few	TRBV28	TRBD2	TRBJ2-7	CASSRYRGGSEQYF	TGTGCCAGCAGCCGCTACCGGGGGGGTAGCGAGCAGTACTTC
NA	TRBV20-1	TRBD2	TRBJ2-3	CSARGLAGGSADTQYF	TGCAGTGCTAGAGGACTAGCGGGGGGGTCGGCGGATACGCAGTATTTT
few	TRBV12-3/TRBV12-4	TRBD2	TRBJ2-3	CASSFASGREGIDTQYF	TGTGCCAGCAGTTTCGCTAGCGGGAGGGAGGGAATCGATACGCAGTATTTT
NA	TRBV11-2	NA	TRBJ1-6	CASSFGAASPLHF	TGTGCCAGCAGCTTCGGGGCAGCTTCACCCCTCCACTTT
NA	TRBV7-2	NA	TRBJ1-2	CASSLAVGDNYGYTF	TGTGCCAGCAGCTTAGCCGTGGGAGATAACTATGGCTACACCTTC
few	TRBV20-1	NA	TRBJ2-1	CSAYKGTELNEQFF	TGCAGTGCATATAAGGGGACGGAACTCAATGAGCAGTTCTTC
NA	TRBV20-1	NA	TRBJ1-1	CSARGGGTEAFF	TGCAGTGCTAGAGGAGGGGGGACTGAAGCTTTCTTT
NA	TRBV7-8	NA	TRBJ1-2	CSSSLESVRGEGGYTF	TGTTCCAGCAGCTTAGAATCGGTGCGGGGGGAGGGTGGCTACACCTTC
NA	TRBV7-3	NA	TRBJ2-3	CASSLGGPNTDTQYF	TGTGCCAGCAGCTTAGGAGGGCCGAACACAGATACGCAGTATTTT
few	TRBV29-1	NA	TRBJ2-3	CSGVAESTDTQYF	TGCAGCGGCGTAGCGGAAAGCACAGATACGCAGTATTTT
once	TRBV27	TRBD2	TRBJ2-7	CASGLTSGRGYEQYF	TGTGCCAGCGGGCTGACTAGCGGGAGAGGCTACGAGCAGTACTTC
NA	TRBV20-1	TRBD2	TRBJ2-5	CSAREGTSVRRETQYF	TGCAGTGCTAGAGAGGGGACTAGCGTGAGGAGGGAGACCCAGTACTTC
NA	TRBV3-1	NA	TRBJ1-2	CASSQDAREPLHGYTF	TGTGCCAGCAGCCAAGATGCCAGGGAACCCCTTCATGGCTACACCTTC
many	TRBV12-3/TRBV12-4	NA	TRBJ2-2	CASSLEGTGELFF	TGTGCCAGCAGTTTGGAGGGAACCGGGGAGCTGTTTTTT
NA	TRBV7-2	TRBD1	TRBJ2-2	CASSQGQGADTGELFF	TGTGCCAGCAGCCAAGGACAGGGGGCAGACACCGGGGAGCTGTTTTTT
few	TRBV10-3	NA	TRBJ2-5	CAISEPQETQYF	TGTGCCATCAGTGAGCCACAAGAGACCCAGTACTTC
NA	TRBV29-1	NA	TRBJ2-1	CSVDGVGEQFF	TGCAGCGTTGATGGGGTGGGGGAGCAGTTCTTC
NA	TRBV7-9	NA	TRBJ2-1	CASSPGQGQFF	TGTGCCAGCAGCCCGGGACAAGGGCAGTTCTTC
few	TRBV12-3/TRBV12-4	TRBD1	TRBJ1-5	CASSLSQGGGQPQHF	TGTGCCAGCAGTTTATCTCAGGGGGGCGGGCAGCCCCAGCATTTT
NA	TRBV18	NA	TRBJ1-4	CASSPRPRPTNEKLFF	TGTGCCAGCTCACCCCGCCCAAGGCCAACTAATGAAAAACTGTTTTTT
NA	TRBV28	TRBD1	TRBJ1-2	CASSLGGGREGYTF	TGTGCCAGCAGTTTAGGAGGGGGCCGTGAAGGCTACACCTTC
few	TRBV20-1	TRBD1	TRBJ1-6	CSARHRDRGNSPLHF	TGCAGTGCTCGACACCGGGACAGGGGGAATTCACCCCTCCACTTT
NA	TRBV5-1	TRBD2	TRBJ2-3	CASSLKPSGGTDTQYF	TGCGCCAGCAGCTTGAAGCCTAGCGGGGGCACAGATACGCAGTATTTT
NA	TRBV7-8	NA	TRBJ1-1	CASSLGGMLTEAFF	TGTGCCAGCAGCTTAGGGGGGATGTTAACTGAAGCTTTCTTT
NA	TRBV9	TRBD2	TRBJ2-3	CASSTRTSGSRTDTQYF	TGTGCCAGCAGCACTCGGACTAGCGGGAGTAGAACAGATACGCAGTATTTT
few	TRBV5-1	NA	TRBJ2-2	CASSPDGYTGELFF	TGCGCCAGCAGCCCAGACGGATACACCGGGGAGCTGTTTTTT
many	TRBV20-1	NA	TRBJ1-6	CSAGRGNSYSPLHF	TGCAGTGCGGGGAGGGGGAACAGCTATTCACCCCTCCACTTT
many	TRBV7-2	NA	TRBJ2-3	CASSLDIHTDTQYF	TGTGCCAGCAGCTTAGATATACACACAGATACGCAGTATTTT
few	TRBV7-2	TRBD2	TRBJ2-3	CASSVGTRRDTDTQYF	TGTGCCAGCAGCGTGGGGACTAGGCGGGACACAGATACGCAGTATTTT
NA	TRBV7-9	TRBD2	TRBJ2-3	CASSSLAGGDTQYF	TGTGCCAGCAGCTCACTAGCGGGAGGAGATACGCAGTATTTT
NA	TRBV7-2	NA	TRBJ2-3	CASSFSRGHTDTQYF	TGTGCCAGCAGCTTTTCACGGGGGCACACAGATACGCAGTATTTT
NA	TRBV2	NA	TRBJ2-2	CASREEYLTGELFF	TGTGCCAGCAGGGAAGAGTATCTCACCGGGGAGCTGTTTTTT
NA	TRBV7-8	TRBD2	TRBJ2-1	CASSLFTGTSGYNEQFF	TGTGCCAGCAGCTTATTCACCGGGACTAGCGGCTACAATGAGCAGTTCTTC
NA	TRBV30	NA	TRBJ2-3	CAWSVRADTQYF	TGTGCCTGGAGTGTTCGAGCAGATACGCAGTATTTT
few	TRBV4-1	NA	TRBJ2-7	CASSQDSVDNEQYF	TGCGCCAGCAGCCAAGATTCGGTTGACAACGAGCAGTACTTC
few	TRBV12-3/TRBV12-4	NA	TRBJ2-1	CASTRVGVNEQFF	TGTGCCAGCACCCGGGTAGGGGTGAATGAGCAGTTCTTC
NA	TRBV20-1	TRBD1	TRBJ2-3	CSAKDRGRDWRDTQYF	TGCAGTGCTAAAGACAGGGGGCGCGACTGGAGAGATACGCAGTATTTT
NA	TRBV19	NA	TRBJ2-1	CASNLGGYNEQFF	TGTGCCAGTAACCTAGGGGGATACAATGAGCAGTTCTTC
NA	TRBV12-3/TRBV12-4	NA	TRBJ2-5	CASSLVGEVETQYF	TGTGCCAGCAGTTTGGTGGGGGAGGTGGAGACCCAGTACTTC
many	TRBV5-1	TRBD1	TRBJ2-5	CASSLGGTVETQYF	TGCGCCAGCAGCTTGGGAGGGACAGTAGAGACCCAGTACTTC
NA	TRBV7-9	TRBD2	TRBJ2-2	CASSLGTSDPGELFF	TGTGCCAGCAGCTTAGGGACTAGCGATCCCGGGGAGCTGTTTTTT
NA	TRBV20-1	NA	TRBJ1-5	CSVPWGGNQPQHF	TGCAGTGTCCCATGGGGAGGCAATCAGCCCCAGCATTTT
NA	TRBV18	NA	TRBJ2-7	CASSSGAGVYEQYF	TGTGCCAGCTCATCCGGGGCCGGCGTCTACGAGCAGTACTTC
NA	TRBV4-3	NA	TRBJ2-7	CASSPDRDALSYEQYF	TGCGCCAGCAGCCCCGACCGGGACGCTCTATCCTACGAGCAGTACTTC
few	TRBV27	NA	TRBJ1-5	CASSSVDRDNQPQHF	TGTGCCAGCAGTTCCGTGGACAGAGACAATCAGCCCCAGCATTTT
NA	TRBV4-3	TRBD2	TRBJ2-1	CASSRVGAGGSNEQFF	TGCGCCAGCAGCCGGGTTGGAGCGGGGGGTTCCAATGAGCAGTTCTTC